The present T cell receptor (beta chain) was sequenced within a study of OX40 agonist ivuxolimab in advanced cancers. Looking at the study overall: The patients got ivuxolimab, which is an agonistic anti-OX40 (CD134) antibody.

Sampled blood was obtained at baseline, cycle 4 day 1, and cycle 7 day 1. Assay: immunoSEQ multiplex PCR; the TCRdb copy retains only in-frame clones and omits some. Here the sample spans about 95,000 clones, roughly nine tenths being singletons. The CDR3 runs to 14 residues. The germline V gene has CDR1 SGHRS and CDR2 YFSETQ. The V and J ends lost 3 bases and 0 bases respectively, with 7 bases between them. The starting material was CD4+ or CD8+ T cells sorted from blood, obtained in a trial of the OX40 agonist ivuxolimab. The chain has TRBV5-1 and TRBJ1-3, with D perhaps matching TRBD1 (5 bases). This TCR was sampled from an adult with an advanced solid tumor such as melanoma, head and neck, liver or kidney cancer. CDR3 residues: CASSYGTSGNTIYF. CDR3 nucleotide sequence: TGCGCCAGCAGCTATGGGACCTCTGGAAACACCATATATTTT.